The 20 T cell receptor beta chains given below trace back to one sample, sequenced in a study of tumor-infiltrating lymphocytes in primary liver carcinoma (dated by TCRdb to about 2017). Sequencing was carried out with an Illumina HiSeq 2500. Starting from approximately 460 ng total RNA, TCRbeta-specific cDNA was produced by reverse transcription with a constant-region primer and ProtoScript II reverse transcriptase. Construction of the TCRbeta libraries relied on three nested rounds of multiplex PCR, following a slightly modified ARM-PCR procedure. Multiplex TRBV1-TRBV30 forward primers and a Cbeta reverse primer were used in the first two PCR rounds, each of which was run for around 10 cycles. TCRdb's own reprocessing of the public reads used fastp at Q25 and MiXCR and kept productive beta chains. Each CDR3 protein appears once, grouped with its most common genes and DNA. For this sample the table gives about 300,000 distinct CDR3 sequences, of which about 60% were detected only once. 9% of the sample is taken by the ten largest.

TRIzol reagent was used to extract blood RNA from unsorted whole blood, while the DNeasy Blood & Tissue kit provided the germline DNA. The sequenced material came from peripheral blood. The receptor source for this set is a middle-aged man with primary liver carcinoma and hepatitis B virus infection.

As concerns this clonotype: The final CDR3 position lacks the conserved phenylalanine or tryptophan, pointing to a likely read error. CDR3 coding DNA: TGTGCCAGCAGCCAAGGAACCTACGAGCAGTACCTC. It encodes CASSQGTYEQYL. The J gene is TRBJ2-7, the V gene TRBV14; D is unresolved. Germline lookup yields CDR1 SGHDN and CDR2 FVKESK. V was clipped by 1 base and J by 2 bases, with 3 bases between them. This CDR3 comprises 12 residues.

Note on this clonotype: This may be a read error: a much more frequent sequence differs by one nucleotide. The DNA for the CDR3 is TGTGGCAGCAGCTTGGGGGTTTCCCAGCTTGGGGACTTC. Its protein is CGSSLGVSQLGDF. The chain uses TRBV5-6 and TRBJ2-7, with D perhaps matching TRBD1 or TRBD2 (5 bases each). The CDR3 consists of 13 residues. Germline V CDR1 and CDR2: SGHDT, YYEEEE.

Remarks on this clonotype: The junction differs from germline at one of its ends, possibly a read error. The chain uses TRBV6-1 and TRBJ1-1; D gene unclear. There are 15 residues in the CDR3. Per germline, CDR1 MNHNS and CDR2 SASEGT. In DNA, the CDR3 is TGTGCCAGCAGGACCCCCCCCACGTGTAACGCTGAAGTTTTCTTT. This encodes CASRTPPTCNAEVFF.

With respect to this clonotype: The CDR3 ends on some other residue instead of the conserved phenylalanine or tryptophan, so this is likely a read error. The V gene is TRBV4-2, the J gene TRBJ2-1; D gene uncertain. Deletions cut 4 bases from V and 10 bases from J, with 14 bases between. This CDR3 spans 13 amino acids. Germline lookup yields CDR1 LGHNA and CDR2 YNFKEQ. The CDR3 here is CASSRELEREQFS. As DNA, the CDR3 is TGTGCCAGCAGCCGAGAGTTAGAGAGAGAGCAGTTCTCC.

There are a few counts of this clonotype. The chain is built from TRBV6-5 and TRBJ2-3; D gene ambiguous. CDR3 length: 14 residues. Germline V gene lookup returns CDR1 MNHEY and CDR2 SVGAGI. Trimming stripped 0 bases from V and 2 bases from J, with 6 bases between. The CDR3 region is CASSYSGNTDTQYF. The DNA of the CDR3 is TGTGCCAGCAGTTACTCAGGCAACACAGATACGCAGTATTTT.

Details on this clonotype: Because the CDR3 is missing its conserved closing phenylalanine or tryptophan, this is likely a read error. The chain links TRBV11-2 to TRBJ2-7; 8 positions match TRBD1. The CDR3 contains 15 residues. After removal of 1 base from V and 2 bases from J, the junction contained 4 bases not matched to a gene. CDR1 SGHAT and CDR2 FQNNGV come from the germline V gene. This chain's CDR3 is CASSLGRGLTYEQYL. The CDR3, as DNA: TGTGCCAGCAGCTTAGGCAGGGGGCTTACCTACGAGCAGTACTTA.

The rearrangement joins TRBV24-1 to TRBJ2-3; 9 positions match TRBD1. The CDR3 covers 18 residues. V shed 4 bases, J shed 2 bases, and the junction held 12 bases outside the gene matches. Germline V lookup: CDR1 KGHDR, CDR2 SFDVKD. The CDR3 loop reads CATSDPNTTGGNTDTQYF. Written as DNA, the CDR3 is TGTGCCACCAGTGACCCTAACACGACAGGGGGGAACACAGATACGCAGTATTTT.

A word on this clonotype: This may arise from a read error, as a much more abundant clone is one base away. The chain recombines TRBV12-3 or TRBV12-4 with TRBJ2-7, with 7 bases aligning to TRBD1. This CDR3 region has 12 residues. V was pared by 7 bases and J by 2 bases, with 2 bases of the junction left unmatched. This CDR3 is CASIGQAYEQYF. The DNA for the CDR3 is TGTGCCAGCATCGGACAGGCCTACGAGCAGTACTTC.

This clonotype was seen at least ten times. V gene TRBV10-2 combines with J gene TRBJ2-1, with a tentative D call TRBD2 (5 bases). The germline gives CDR1 WSHSY, CDR2 SAAADI. The CDR3 covers 13 residues. The V and J ends lost 8 bases and 5 bases respectively, with 13 bases between them. This CDR3 is CASGLARHNEQFF. In DNA, the CDR3 is TGCGCCAGCGGATTAGCGAGACACAATGAGCAGTTCTTC.

For this clonotype: A read error may explain this, as a much larger clone is one base away. This chain joins TRBV4-2 and TRBJ1-2; TRBD1 is a possible D gene (6 bases). Germline CDR1 and CDR2: LGHNA and YNFKEQ. V lost 0 bases and J 8 bases, leaving 22 bases between the germline ends. CDR3 length: 17 residues. This CDR3 is CASSQDKQGLYFGGYTF. CDR3 nucleotides: TGTGCCAGCAGCCAAGATAAGCAGGGGCTCTATTTTGGAGGCTACACCTTC.

Points on this clonotype: A much larger clone lies a single base off, so this may be a read error. The rearrangement links TRBV5-4 to TRBJ1-2, with a weak D call TRBD1 (5 bases). In germline, CDR1 is SGHNT, CDR2 YYREEE (reference sequence). The length of the CDR3 is 13 residues. The CDR3 nucleotides read TGTGCCAGCAACTTGGGGCAGAACTATGGCTACACCTTC. This codes for CASNLGQNYGYTF.

With regard to this clonotype: One end of the junction does not line up with germline, which may come from a read error. The gene calls are TRBV11-2 and TRBJ2-2, with D perhaps matching TRBD1 or TRBD2 (6 bases each). This CDR3 spans 16 amino acids. Per germline, CDR1 SGHAT and CDR2 FQNNGV. The CDR3 nucleotides are TGTGCCGGCAGCCTCGGTAGGGGGGTTCGCGCCGGGGAGCTGTTTTTT. The encoded protein is CAGSLGRGVRAGELFF.

The V call is TRBV7-9, the J call TRBJ2-3, with D perhaps matching TRBD1 (6 bases). V lost 11 bases, J lost 1 base, and 19 bases lay in between. Germline values: CDR1 SEHNR, CDR2 FQNEAQ (reference sequence). The CDR3 runs 15 residues. CDR3 amino acids: CAGGSWGLGTDTQYF. In DNA form, the CDR3 reads TGTGCCGGTGGTAGTTGGGGGCTGGGCACAGATACGCAGTATTTT.

Only one count was recorded for this clonotype. The genes are TRBV5-4 and TRBJ2-5; perhaps D is TRBD1 or TRBD2 (6 bases each). The germline V gene has CDR1 SGHNT and CDR2 YYREEE (reference sequence). This CDR3 is built from 15 residues. CDR3 in amino acids: CDNSSLVGGGETQYF. The CDR3 region has the DNA TGTGACAACAGCTCTCTGGTGGGGGGCGGAGAGACCCAGTACTTC.

This clonotype showed up just once. A clone one base away is much larger, so this may be a read error. The chain recombines TRBV29-1 with TRBJ1-2, with TRBD1 identical over 7 bases. Losses at the gene ends were 6 bases for V and 1 base for J; bases not matched to a gene: 8. The germline V gene encodes CDR1 SQVTM and CDR2 ANQGSEA. This CDR3 has 14 residues. The chain's CDR3 is CSVATGTDNYGYTF. The CDR3 DNA follows: TGCAGCGTCGCCACCGGGACAGATAACTATGGCTACACCTTC.

The rearrangement links TRBV10-3 to TRBJ2-3, with 7 bases identical to TRBD2. Per the germline V gene, CDR1 is ENHRY and CDR2 is SYGVKD. This CDR3 has 14 amino acids. The junction had 7 bases not matched to a gene; V was cut back by 9 bases and J by 1 base. The CDR3 DNA is TGTGCCATACGGGAGGACGGCCGCACAGATACGCAGTATTTT. Protein: CAIREDGRTDTQYF.

Concerning this clonotype itself: Compared with germline, one end of the junction differs, possibly owing to a read error. This chain links TRBV5-1 with TRBJ1-1, with D possibly being TRBD1 (5 bases). CDR1 and CDR2 from the germline V gene are SGHRS and YFSETQ. The length of the CDR3 is 15 residues. CDR3 DNA: TGCGCCAGCAGCTCGCGGGAGGGGATGAGCACTGAAGCTCTCTTT. Amino acids: CASSSREGMSTEALF.

The chain recombines TRBV11-1 with TRBJ2-3; no firm D call. Germline assignment: CDR1 SGHAT and CDR2 FQDESV (reference sequence). The V end was cut by 10 bases, the J end by 4 bases, with 15 bases between. This CDR3 comprises 13 residues. The CDR3 DNA sequence: TGTGCCAACAGTCGACCCGGAGCAGATACGCAGTATTTT. Translation: CANSRPGADTQYF.

V usage is TRBV11-2 and J usage is TRBJ2-1; D gene ambiguous. V was shortened by 10 bases and J by 8 bases, with 21 bases between the two germline ends. This CDR3 is built from 14 residues. In germline, CDR1 is SGHAT, CDR2 FQNNGV. The CDR3 is CANSSRRSRDEQFF. CDR3 bases: TGTGCCAATAGCTCCAGACGGTCCCGGGATGAGCAGTTCTTC. Using reference TRBV11-2 and TRBJ2-1 for the parts outside the CDR3, the full variable domain is EAGVAQSPRYKIIEKRQSVAFWCNPISGHATLYWYQQILGQGPKLLIQFQNNGVVDDSQLPKDRFSAERLKGVDSTLKIQPAKLEDSAVYLCANSSRRSRDEQFFGPGTRLTVL.

In regard to this clonotype: With a much larger clone just one base away, this may be a read error. J is TRBJ1-6 and V is TRBV6-1; 8 nucleotides agree with TRBD1. CDR1 and CDR2 (germline): MNHNS, SASEGT. The CDR3 has 14 amino acids. The DNA for the CDR3 is TGTGCCAGCAGAGAAACAGGGGGTATTTCACCCCCCCACTTT. Amino acids: CASRETGGISPPHF.